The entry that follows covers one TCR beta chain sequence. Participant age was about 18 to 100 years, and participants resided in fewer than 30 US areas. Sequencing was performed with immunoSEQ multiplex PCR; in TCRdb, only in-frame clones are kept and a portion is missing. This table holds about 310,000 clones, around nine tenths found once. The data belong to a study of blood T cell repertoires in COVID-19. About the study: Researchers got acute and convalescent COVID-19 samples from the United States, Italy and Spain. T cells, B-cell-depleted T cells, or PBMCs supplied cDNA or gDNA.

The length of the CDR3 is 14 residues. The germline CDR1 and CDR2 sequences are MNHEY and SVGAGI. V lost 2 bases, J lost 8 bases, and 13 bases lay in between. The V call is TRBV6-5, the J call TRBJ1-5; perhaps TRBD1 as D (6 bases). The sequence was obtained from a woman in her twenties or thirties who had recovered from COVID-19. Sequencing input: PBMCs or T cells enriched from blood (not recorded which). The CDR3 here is CASSYGGGPEPQHF. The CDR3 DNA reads TGTGCCAGCAGTTACGGGGGGGGCCCGGAGCCCCAGCATTTT.